One and the same sample provided the 5 T cell receptor beta chains below, sequenced in a study of HIV-infected children after antiretroviral therapy interruption. Unique molecular identifiers were included in an RNA-based 3' RACE TCR library. TCRdb fed the 3' RACE reads into MiXCR, producing one record per CDR3 protein. This repertoire shows more than 85,000 distinct CDR3 sequences, about 7.2% found once; its top ten account for roughly 1%. This sample's treatment: PENTA 11 planned treatment interruption arm or continuous ART arm. Material: CD45RA+ CD4+ T cells from PBMCs, pooled from several time points, obtained from a donor given antiretroviral therapy, either interrupted or continuous. Subset of the sample: naive CD4+ CD45RA+ CD45RO- T cells. Receptors originate from a pool of human donors with HIV.

The rearrangement uses TRBV12-3 or TRBV12-4 and TRBJ1-5; D perhaps matches TRBD1 (6 bases). Trimming shortened V by 6 bases and J by 6 bases, and 12 bases separated the two germline ends. The CDR3 spans 13 residues. CDR3 DNA: TGTGCCAGCAGCCCACAGGGCAGTCAGCCCCAGCATTTT. It specifies CASSPQGSQPQHF.

This clonotype was counted a few times. V is TRBV6-5 and J is TRBJ1-2, with D perhaps matching TRBD1 (6 bases). This CDR3 spans 13 amino acids. V dropped 10 bases and J dropped 4 bases, with 16 bases sitting between them. Per germline, CDR1 MNHEY and CDR2 SVGAGI. The CDR3 nucleotides are TGTGCCACCGGGGACATCGGGGTCTATGGCTACACCTTC. The encoded protein is CATGDIGVYGYTF.

This chain joins TRBV13 and TRBJ2-1; no definite D call. The germline V gene encodes CDR1 PRHDT and CDR2 FYEKMQ (reference sequence). With 3 bases removed from V and 13 bases from J, the gap between germline ends came to 28 bases. The CDR3 is 17 residues long. CDR3 sequence reads: CASSFLNQVIEPSTQFF. CDR3 nucleotides: TGTGCCAGCAGCTTTCTCAATCAAGTGATCGAGCCATCAACCCAGTTCTTC.

This clonotype was recorded many times. The chain is built from TRBV10-3 and TRBJ1-2; D gene unclear. Trimming cost V 5 bases and J 6 bases, with 10 bases left between them. CDR3 length equals 12 residues. Looked up from germline, CDR1 is ENHRY and CDR2 is SYGVKD. The CDR3 sequence is CAISRAGNGYTF. CDR3 DNA: TGTGCCATCAGTCGTGCCGGGAATGGCTACACCTTC.

This clonotype was seen repeatedly, ten times or more. The V gene is TRBV12-3 or TRBV12-4, the J gene TRBJ1-3, with D perhaps matching TRBD1 (6 bases). This CDR3 is built from 14 residues. The V and J ends lost 8 bases and 1 base respectively, with 12 bases between them. The CDR3 nucleotides read TGTGCCAGCCGGACAGCAAAATCTGGAAACACCATATATTTT. It codes for CASRTAKSGNTIYF.